The next 27 T cell receptor beta chains were all read from a single sample in a study of CD8 T cells in ankylosing spondylitis. MiXCR was run by TCRdb on the 5' RACE reads, yielding one entry per CDR3 protein. The table has about 39,000 distinct CDR3 sequences, 3% seen once; the top ten hold approximately 2.9%. Sequencing was performed on blood, either unsorted or a sorted T cell fraction (not recorded which). These receptors came from a male donor with ankylosing spondylitis or in good health (not recorded which).

This clonotype came up many times. This chain links TRBV9 with TRBJ2-3; no definite D call. The V gene's germline CDR1 is SGDLS and CDR2 YYNGEE. V lost 0 bases and J lost 2, with 10 bases in between. This CDR3 is 15 amino acids long. CDR3 coding DNA: TGTGCCAGCAGCGTAGAGGGCGGATACACAGATACGCAGTATTTT. Translating gives CASSVEGGYTDTQYF.

This clonotype was seen repeatedly, ten times or more. The V gene is TRBV9, the J gene TRBJ2-5; the match to TRBD2 covers 7 bases. This CDR3 has 15 residues. V trimming: 0 bases; J trimming: 5 bases; junction bases outside the gene matches: 7. From germline, CDR1 is SGDLS and CDR2 YYNGEE. The CDR3 nucleotides are TGTGCCAGCAGCGTAGCTGCGGGAGCGGGGGAGACCCAGTACTTC. Residues: CASSVAAGAGETQYF.

At least ten counts were recorded for this clonotype. The chain has TRBV9 and TRBJ2-5; 11 positions match TRBD2. With V trimmed by 3 bases and J by 3 bases, 1 base remained unmatched. This CDR3 has 14 amino acids. Germline lookup yields CDR1 SGDLS and CDR2 YYNGEE. The CDR3, as DNA: TGTGCCAGCAGCGCGGGACTAGCGGAAGAGACCCAGTACTTC. This sequence encodes CASSAGLAEETQYF.

Ten or more counts support this clonotype. The chain is built from TRBV21-1 and TRBJ2-7; the table's D call, TRBD1, was not checked against the DNA. TRBV21-1 is an annotated pseudogene. CDR3 length: 16 amino acids. CDR3 DNA sequence: TGTGCCAGCAGCAAAGCACAGTCAAGGGGGTGGTACGAGCAGTACGTC. Its translation is CASSKAQSRGWYEQYV.

This clonotype was seen at least ten times. The chain has TRBV9 and TRBJ2-3; 8 nucleotides line up with TRBD1. With 0 bases clipped from V and 3 bases from J, the junction kept 6 bases outside the gene matches. From germline, CDR1 is SGDLS and CDR2 YYNGEE. There are 16 residues in the CDR3. CDR3 protein: CASSVVGDRRTDTQYF. The CDR3 DNA reads as TGTGCCAGCAGCGTAGTGGGGGACAGGCGAACAGATACGCAGTATTTT.

V is TRBV9 and J is TRBJ1-1, with D possibly TRBD1 on 6 matching bases. The V gene lost 4 bases and the J gene lost 2 bases, with 9 bases spanning the gap. Germline CDR1 reads SGDLS; CDR2 reads YYNGEE. CDR3 length: 13 residues. The CDR3 DNA sequence: TGTGCCAGCAGCCGGACAGATAACACTGAAGCTTTCTTT. It is translated as CASSRTDNTEAFF.

This clonotype was detected ten times or more. The J gene is TRBJ2-2, the V gene TRBV9, with TRBD2 identical over 10 bases. The CDR3 runs 16 residues. Germline V lookup: CDR1 SGDLS, CDR2 YYNGEE. The V segment lost 2 bases and the J segment 3 bases; nucleotides outside the gene matches: 4. This chain's CDR3 is CASSVLAGEDTGELFF. In nucleotides, the CDR3 is TGTGCCAGCAGCGTTCTAGCGGGGGAGGACACCGGGGAGCTGTTTTTT.

There are many counts of this clonotype. The rearrangement joins TRBV9 to TRBJ2-3, with no clear D. This CDR3 is 14 amino acids long. Trimming removed 4 bases at V and 0 bases at J, with 9 bases between. CDR1 and CDR2 (germline): SGDLS, YYNGEE. CDR3 in DNA: TGTGCCAGCAGCTCCTCCCCAAGCACAGATACGCAGTATTTT. Its protein product is CASSSSPSTDTQYF. The full variable domain, in which reference TRBV9 and TRBJ2-3 provide the parts outside the CDR3, is DSGVTQTPKHLITATGQRVTLRCSPRSGDLSVYWYQQSLDQGLQFLIQYYNGEERAKGNILERFSAQQFPDLHSELNLSSLELGDSALYFCASSSSPSTDTQYFGPGTRLTVL.

This clonotype was seen repeatedly, ten times or more. The V and J genes are TRBV9 and TRBJ2-1; D is possibly TRBD2 (6 bases). The CDR3 has 16 amino acids. Trimming stripped 0 bases from V and 1 base from J, with 11 bases between. Per germline, CDR1 SGDLS and CDR2 YYNGEE. In DNA form, the CDR3 reads TGTGCCAGCAGCGTAGGTTGGGGGGAATCCTACAATGAGCAGTTCTTC. It is translated as CASSVGWGESYNEQFF.

This clonotype came up many times. The gene calls are TRBV9 and TRBJ2-3; D gene uncertain. Germline loops: CDR1 SGDLS, CDR2 YYNGEE. The CDR3 has 15 amino acids. Trimming left V 0 bases short and J 0 bases short, with 8 bases between. CDR3 DNA sequence: TGTGCCAGCAGCGTAGGCCAAACTAGCACAGATACGCAGTATTTT. It encodes CASSVGQTSTDTQYF. Full variable domain (rest looked up from reference TRBV9 and TRBJ2-3): DSGVTQTPKHLITATGQRVTLRCSPRSGDLSVYWYQQSLDQGLQFLIQYYNGEERAKGNILERFSAQQFPDLHSELNLSSLELGDSALYFCASSVGQTSTDTQYFGPGTRLTVL.

This clonotype has ten or more counts. This chain links TRBV9 with TRBJ2-2; 11 bases are shared with TRBD1. After removal of 3 bases from V and 7 bases from J, the junction contained 5 bases not matched to a gene. CDR3 length: 15 amino acids. Germline V gene sequence: CDR1 SGDLS, CDR2 YYNGEE. The CDR3 protein is CASSEDRGHSGELFF. The DNA of the CDR3 is TGTGCCAGCAGCGAGGACAGGGGGCATAGCGGGGAGCTGTTTTTT. The whole variable domain, filled in from reference TRBV9 and TRBJ2-2, reads DSGVTQTPKHLITATGQRVTLRCSPRSGDLSVYWYQQSLDQGLQFLIQYYNGEERAKGNILERFSAQQFPDLHSELNLSSLELGDSALYFCASSEDRGHSGELFFGEGSRLTVL.

The table lists this clonotype with many counts. The V gene is TRBV9, the J gene TRBJ1-5; no reliable D call. V was cut by 2 bases and J by 1 base, with 7 bases left in between. The V gene's germline CDR1 is SGDLS and CDR2 YYNGEE. There are 14 residues in the CDR3. The chain's CDR3 is CASSVAASNQPQHF. The CDR3 coding sequence is TGTGCCAGCAGCGTCGCAGCCAGCAATCAGCCCCAGCATTTT. Complete variable domain (other parts from reference TRBV9 and TRBJ1-5): DSGVTQTPKHLITATGQRVTLRCSPRSGDLSVYWYQQSLDQGLQFLIQYYNGEERAKGNILERFSAQQFPDLHSELNLSSLELGDSALYFCASSVAASNQPQHFGDGTRLSIL.

This clonotype was recorded many times. The chain carries TRBV9 and TRBJ2-2, with D possibly being TRBD2 (6 bases). The CDR3 contains 17 residues. Germline V gives CDR1 SGDLS, CDR2 YYNGEE. Between the trimmed V and J ends, which lost 0 bases and 4 bases, there was a span of 16 bases. The CDR3 here is CASSVVSPGTGTGELFF. The CDR3 bases are TGTGCCAGCAGCGTAGTCTCTCCGGGGACTGGCACCGGGGAGCTGTTTTTT. Variable domain in full (rest from reference TRBV9 and TRBJ2-2): DSGVTQTPKHLITATGQRVTLRCSPRSGDLSVYWYQQSLDQGLQFLIQYYNGEERAKGNILERFSAQQFPDLHSELNLSSLELGDSALYFCASSVVSPGTGTGELFFGEGSRLTVL.

Concerning this clonotype itself: At one of its ends the junction is not consistent with the germline gene, which may arise from a read error. The chain links TRBV9 to TRBJ1-4; D might be TRBD1 (6 bases). In germline, CDR1 is SGDLS, CDR2 YYNGEE. CDR3 length equals 14 residues. The CDR3 loop reads CDSSVGGTNEKLFF. For the CDR3, the DNA is TGTGACAGCAGCGTAGGGGGGACTAATGAAAAACTGTTTTTT.

This clonotype was seen many times. The chain recombines TRBV9 with TRBJ2-3; TRBD2 aligns across 11 bases. In germline, CDR1 is SGDLS, CDR2 YYNGEE. Trimming took 0 bases from V and 4 from J; bases not matched to a gene: 7. The CDR3 has 17 amino acids. CDR3 residues: CASSVVLAGAYSDTQYF. CDR3 in DNA: TGTGCCAGCAGCGTAGTACTAGCGGGGGCTTATTCAGATACGCAGTATTTT.

Many counts were recorded for this clonotype. The rearrangement joins TRBV9 to TRBJ2-1; 9 bases match TRBD1. The CDR3 runs 15 residues. V was pared by 3 bases and J by 8 bases, with 9 bases of the junction left unmatched. Germline lookup yields CDR1 SGDLS and CDR2 YYNGEE. In nucleotides, the CDR3 is TGTGCCAGCAGCGCCCGGGACAGGGTTGGGGATGAGCAGTTCTTC. This gives the protein CASSARDRVGDEQFF.

Many counts were recorded for this clonotype. The chain links TRBV9 to TRBJ2-2; 7 bases agree with TRBD1. Germline lookup yields CDR1 SGDLS and CDR2 YYNGEE. This CDR3 has 14 amino acids. Trimming cost V 1 base and J 8 bases; bases outside gene matches: 5. CDR3 sequence: CASSVTQGLGELFF. CDR3 coding DNA: TGTGCCAGCAGCGTAACACAGGGGCTAGGGGAGCTGTTTTTT.

Many counts were recorded for this clonotype. V and J are TRBV9 and TRBJ1-6, with D hard to call. CDR3 length equals 13 residues. The V end was cut by 0 bases, the J end by 9 bases, with 7 bases between. Germline V gene lookup returns CDR1 SGDLS and CDR2 YYNGEE. The chain's CDR3 is CASSVAEASPLHF. CDR3 sequence (DNA): TGTGCCAGCAGCGTAGCAGAGGCTTCACCCCTCCACTTT.

This clonotype was observed many times. This chain uses TRBV9 with TRBJ2-3; 10 bases align to TRBD2. Unmatched junction bases numbered 7, after V lost 4 bases and J lost 2 bases. Germline loops: CDR1 SGDLS, CDR2 YYNGEE. The CDR3 is 16 amino acids. The CDR3 reads CASSSVAGGLTDTQYF. CDR3 nucleotides: TGTGCCAGCAGCTCCGTAGCGGGAGGCCTCACAGATACGCAGTATTTT.

The table lists this clonotype with many counts. The V and J genes are TRBV9 and TRBJ2-1, with TRBD2 matching 13 bases. With 3 bases clipped from V and 11 bases from J, the junction kept 5 bases outside the gene matches. Germline V gene lookup returns CDR1 SGDLS and CDR2 YYNGEE. The CDR3 totals 14 residues. CDR3 region: CASSATSGGAQQFF. The CDR3 nucleotides read TGTGCCAGCAGCGCTACTAGCGGGGGGGCACAGCAGTTCTTC.

In its sample, this clonotype was seen many times. The CDR3, as DNA: TGTGCCAGCAGCCAGGACGGGAAAGCTAACTATGGCTACACCTTC. Encoded protein: CASSQDGKANYGYTF. This chain connects TRBV9 to TRBJ1-2; no clear D gene. Trimming took off 4 bases at V and 0 bases at J, with 13 bases between the two ends. The germline V gene has CDR1 SGDLS and CDR2 YYNGEE. The CDR3 has 15 amino acids.

This clonotype was seen ten or more times. V is TRBV9 and J is TRBJ2-1; D remains ambiguous. CDR1 and CDR2 (germline): SGDLS, YYNGEE. Trimming removed 4 bases at V and 5 bases at J, with 13 bases between. The CDR3 extends over 14 amino acids. Here the CDR3 reads CASSPQALNNEQFF. The CDR3 coding sequence is TGTGCCAGCAGCCCACAAGCCTTGAACAATGAGCAGTTCTTC.

This clonotype occurred many times. This chain connects TRBV9 to TRBJ2-2; 9 bases map to TRBD1. The CDR3 runs to 13 residues. The germline V gene has CDR1 SGDLS and CDR2 YYNGEE. Unmatched junction bases numbered 2, after V lost 7 bases and J lost 4 bases. The DNA of the CDR3 is TGTGCCAGCGGACAGGGGATCACCGGGGAGCTGTTTTTT. This encodes CASGQGITGELFF.

This clonotype is medium-sized in the sample. The rearrangement joins TRBV9 to TRBJ2-1, with D uncertain. The CDR3 runs to 16 residues. Germline CDR1 reads SGDLS; CDR2 reads YYNGEE. Trimming removed 0 bases at V and 1 base at J, with 11 bases between. The CDR3 loop reads CASSVAKGQSYNEQFF. CDR3 DNA: TGTGCCAGCAGCGTAGCTAAGGGTCAGTCCTACAATGAGCAGTTCTTC. The full variable domain, with the rest looked up from reference TRBV9 and TRBJ2-1, is DSGVTQTPKHLITATGQRVTLRCSPRSGDLSVYWYQQSLDQGLQFLIQYYNGEERAKGNILERFSAQQFPDLHSELNLSSLELGDSALYFCASSVAKGQSYNEQFFGPGTRLTVL.

Relative to its sample, this clonotype is medium-sized. The V and J genes are TRBV9 and TRBJ1-1, with D unclear. CDR3 length equals 11 residues. CDR1 SGDLS and CDR2 YYNGEE come from the germline V gene. V was cut by 1 base and J by 4 bases, with 2 bases left in between. The DNA of the CDR3 is TGTGCCAGCAGCGTAATCACTGAAGCTTTCTTT. Translation gives CASSVITEAFF.

This clonotype has a count of ten or more. This sequence joins TRBV9 and TRBJ2-4, with D unclear. This CDR3 is 16 amino acids long. V was cut by 7 bases and J by 0 bases, with 17 bases left in between. CDR1 is SGDLS, CDR2 YYNGEE, per germline. The CDR3 coding sequence is TGTGCCAGCTCCACTACTGATACTTTAGCCAAAAACATTCAGTACTTC. Protein sequence: CASSTTDTLAKNIQYF.

This clonotype was seen at least ten times. The rearrangement uses TRBV9 and TRBJ2-2, with TRBD2 identical over 8 bases. The CDR3 length is 16 residues. J lost 2 bases, V lost 6 bases, and 9 bases had no gene match. The germline gives CDR1 SGDLS, CDR2 YYNGEE. The CDR3 here is CASKVSGGQNTGELFF. The CDR3 DNA reads as TGTGCCAGCAAGGTCAGCGGGGGCCAAAACACCGGGGAGCTGTTTTTT.